Below are 2 T cell receptor beta chains sequenced from a single sample in a study of OX40 agonist ivuxolimab in advanced cancers. The method was immunoSEQ multiplex PCR; TCRdb's version includes in-frame clones alone and lacks a portion of them. The repertoire holds about 73,000 clones, 70% to 90% seen once, with approximately 2.8% in the top ten. The material was CD4+ or CD8+ T cells sorted from blood, obtained in a trial of the OX40 agonist ivuxolimab. These receptors all stem from an adult with an advanced solid tumor such as melanoma, head and neck, liver or kidney cancer.

This rearrangement joins TRBV6-5 to TRBJ1-4, with 10 nucleotides matching TRBD1. The J segment lost 7 bases and the V segment lost 7 bases, leaving 9 bases of the junction unmatched. Germline V gene data show CDR1 as MNHEY and CDR2 as SVGAGI. The CDR3 contains 15 residues. The chain's CDR3 is CASKPGTGVGEKLFF. CDR3 DNA: TGTGCCAGCAAACCCGGGACAGGGGTCGGTGAAAAACTGTTTTTT.

The DNA for the CDR3 is TGTGCCAGCGGGGGTAGCGGGACCGGGGAGCTGTTTTTT. Protein product: CASGGSGTGELFF. This chain joins TRBV6-4 and TRBJ2-2, with 7 bases that match TRBD2. V lost 8 bases, J lost 5 bases, and 5 bases stayed unmatched. Germline CDR1 and CDR2: MRHNA and SNTAGT. The CDR3 spans 13 residues.